This TCR beta chain was identified in a study of shared clonotypes between healthy human individuals. The wider study: Each donor's CD4 naive and CD4 memory cells filled three plates apiece, CD8 naive two, and CD8 memory one. General observations from the study: Rarefaction showed that sequencing of sorted subsets was incomplete (despite large depth). Among non-shared clonotypes, generation probabilities were lower than among those shared by all four donors.

Germline loops: CDR1 SGDLS, CDR2 YYNGEE. The CDR3 consists of 13 residues. Trimming shortened V by 0 bases and J by 0 bases, and 4 bases separated the two germline ends. This clone was seen a single time. Its antigen remains unknown. The sample contains more than one DNA sequence encoding this CDR3. Method: immunoSEQ multiplex PCR; TCRdb's copy keeps in-frame clones and lacks some. The sample lists some 1,400,000 clones, roughly 96% occurring once. The sample was naive CD4+ T cells sorted from blood. Documented subset: CD45RA+ positively selected. This chain joins TRBV9 and TRBJ2-7; D is unclear. The clonotype originates from a man aged 25-45 years in good health. CDR3 DNA sequence: TGTGCCAGCAGCGTAGCGAGCTCCTACGAGCAGTACTTC. This codes for CASSVASSYEQYF.